Following are 4 T cell receptor beta chains from one sample sequenced in a study of cytomegalovirus exposure and HLA in healthy donors. A multiplex PCR was run with 60 Vbeta primers and 13 Jbeta primers. This table comes from immunoSEQ multiplex PCR, and its TCRdb copy is limited to in-frame clones, with some not included. This listing includes tens of thousands of clones. Sample: PBMCs. These receptors all stem from a woman younger than 30 in good health and CMV-seronegative.

The J gene is TRBJ1-5, the V gene TRBV2; 9 nucleotides line up with TRBD1. Trimming at V came to 5 bases and at J to 1 base, leaving 6 bases not matched to a gene. This CDR3 has 16 residues. Germline V gives CDR1 SNHLY, CDR2 FYNNEI. CDR3 DNA: TGTGCCAGCAGTCTACAGGGGGCCGCGAGCAATCAGCCCCAGCATTTT. It specifies CASSLQGAASNQPQHF. Variable domain in full (rest from reference TRBV2 and TRBJ1-5): EPEVTQTPSHQVTQMGQEVILRCVPISNHLYFYWYRQILGQKVEFLVSFYNNEISEKSEIFDDQFSVERPDGSNFTLKIRSTKLEDSAMYFCASSLQGAASNQPQHFGDGTRLSIL.

The chain links TRBV28 to TRBJ1-2; D possibly corresponds to TRBD1 (5 bases). The CDR3 loop spans 15 amino acids. Looked up from germline, CDR1 is MDHEN and CDR2 is SYDVKM. The V end lost 5 bases, the J end lost 10 bases, and 23 bases lay between the germline ends. Written as DNA, the CDR3 is TGTGCCAGCAGTCCCCCCGGGACTCCCTTCAGAGACTACACCTTC. Translation gives CASSPPGTPFRDYTF.

CDR3 region: CASMGRLSGANVLTF. The CDR3 region has the DNA TGTGCCAGCATGGGGCGGCTGTCTGGGGCCAACGTCCTGACTTTC. The chain is built from TRBV2 and TRBJ2-6; possibly TRBD1 for D (5 bases). Per germline, CDR1 SNHLY and CDR2 FYNNEI. Trimming removed 7 bases at V and 1 base at J, with 11 bases between. The CDR3 spans 15 residues.

V gene TRBV5-3 combines with J gene TRBJ2-2; no definite D call. TRBV5-3 is classed as an ORF, of uncertain function. Trimming removed 2 bases at V and 3 bases at J, with 17 bases between. This CDR3 contains 17 residues. CDR3 sequence reads: CARSLLESSLYTGELFF. Written as DNA, the CDR3 is TGTGCCAGAAGCTTACTGGAGTCATCACTATACACCGGGGAGCTGTTTTTT.